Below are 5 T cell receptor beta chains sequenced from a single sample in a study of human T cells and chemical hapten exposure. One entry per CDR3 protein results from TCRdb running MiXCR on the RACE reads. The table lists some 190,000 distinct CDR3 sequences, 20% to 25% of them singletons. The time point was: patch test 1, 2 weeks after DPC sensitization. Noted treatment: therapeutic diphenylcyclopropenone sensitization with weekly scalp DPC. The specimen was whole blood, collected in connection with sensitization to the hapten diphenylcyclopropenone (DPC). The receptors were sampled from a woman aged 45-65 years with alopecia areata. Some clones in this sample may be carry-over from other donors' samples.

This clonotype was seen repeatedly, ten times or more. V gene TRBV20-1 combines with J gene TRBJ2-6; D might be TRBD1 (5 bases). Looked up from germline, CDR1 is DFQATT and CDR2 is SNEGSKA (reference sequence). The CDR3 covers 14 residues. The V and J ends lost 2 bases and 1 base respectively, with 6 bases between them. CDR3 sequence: CSARSGSGANVLTF. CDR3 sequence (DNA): TGCAGTGCTAGATCAGGGTCTGGGGCCAACGTCCTGACTTTC.

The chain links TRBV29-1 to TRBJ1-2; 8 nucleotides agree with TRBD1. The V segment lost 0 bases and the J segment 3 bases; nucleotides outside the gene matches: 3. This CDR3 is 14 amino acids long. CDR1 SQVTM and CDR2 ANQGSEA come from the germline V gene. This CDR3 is CSVEEAGGDYGYTF. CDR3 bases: TGCAGCGTTGAAGAGGCAGGGGGCGACTATGGCTACACCTTC.

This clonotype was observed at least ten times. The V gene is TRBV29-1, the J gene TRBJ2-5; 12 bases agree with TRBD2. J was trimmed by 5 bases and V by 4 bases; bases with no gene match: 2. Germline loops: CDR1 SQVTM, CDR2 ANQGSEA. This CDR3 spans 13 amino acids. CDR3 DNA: TGCAGCGTTGGACTAGCGGGAGTTGAGACCCAGTACTTC. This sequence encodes CSVGLAGVETQYF.

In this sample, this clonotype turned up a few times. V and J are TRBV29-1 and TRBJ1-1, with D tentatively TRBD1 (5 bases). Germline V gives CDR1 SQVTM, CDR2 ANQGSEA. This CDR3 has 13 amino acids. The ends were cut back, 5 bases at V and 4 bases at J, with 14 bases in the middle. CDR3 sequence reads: CSVHNGGITEAFF. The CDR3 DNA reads TGCAGCGTTCATAATGGGGGAATCACTGAAGCTTTCTTT. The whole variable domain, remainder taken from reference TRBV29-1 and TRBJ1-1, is SAVISQKPSRDICQRGTSLTIQCQVDSQVTMMFWYRQQPGQSLTLIATANQGSEATYESGFVIDKFPISRPNLTFSTLTVSNMSPEDSSIYLCSVHNGGITEAFFGQGTRLTVV.

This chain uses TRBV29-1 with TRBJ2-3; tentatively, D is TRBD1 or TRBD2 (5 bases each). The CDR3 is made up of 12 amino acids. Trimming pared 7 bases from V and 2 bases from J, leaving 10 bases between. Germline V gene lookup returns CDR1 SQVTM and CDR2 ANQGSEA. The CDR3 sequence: CSAGPNTDTQYF. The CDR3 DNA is TGCAGCGCGGGACCTAACACAGATACGCAGTATTTT.